This TCR beta chain came from a study of T cell changes during pregnancy in multiple sclerosis. Produced via immunoSEQ multiplex PCR; TCRdb's table is partial and in-frame only. The profile covers 40,000 to 55,000 clones, with around 89% appearing a single time and more than 0.9% taken by the ten largest. The ends lost 4 bases at V and 4 bases at J; junction bases unmatched: 7. The germline V gene encodes CDR1 MNHNS and CDR2 SASEGT. The CDR3 runs to 15 residues. The source material was CD4+ T cells from peripheral blood mononuclear cells, sampled after pregnancy. This clonotype originated in a female donor with multiple sclerosis, enrolled in a pregnancy study. This sequence joins TRBV6-1 and TRBJ2-3; 8 nucleotides agree with TRBD1. The CDR3 region has the DNA TGTGCCAGCAGTGGCGGTCGCAGGGGGCCAGATACGCAGTATTTT. Amino acids: CASSGGRRGPDTQYF.